This T cell receptor (beta chain) was retrieved from a study of OX40 agonist ivuxolimab in advanced cancers. At the level of the study: Ivuxolimab, an agonistic anti-OX40 (CD134) antibody, was given to patients. Patients were infused with ivuxolimab every 2 weeks at 0.01 to 10 mg/kg. Two cutaneous melanoma patients and one hepatocellular carcinoma patient, three in all, had partial responses.

The protocol was immunoSEQ multiplex PCR, while the TCRdb copy is restricted to in-frame clones and leaves out a portion. The repertoire holds 43,000 or so clones, with approximately 91% as singletons. The germline CDR1 and CDR2 sequences are SGHRS and YFSETQ. This CDR3 has 14 residues. The sequence came from an adult with an advanced solid tumor such as melanoma, head and neck, liver or kidney cancer. The material sequenced was CD4+ or CD8+ T cells sorted from blood, taken in a trial of the OX40 agonist ivuxolimab. This chain connects TRBV5-1 to TRBJ2-5; D ambiguous. The J call is doubtful: the DNA matches TRBJ2-7 better. The CDR3 loop reads CASSLVGPPYEQYF. The CDR3 nucleotides are TGCGCCAGCAGCTTGGTGGGTCCCCCCTACGAGCAGTACTTC.